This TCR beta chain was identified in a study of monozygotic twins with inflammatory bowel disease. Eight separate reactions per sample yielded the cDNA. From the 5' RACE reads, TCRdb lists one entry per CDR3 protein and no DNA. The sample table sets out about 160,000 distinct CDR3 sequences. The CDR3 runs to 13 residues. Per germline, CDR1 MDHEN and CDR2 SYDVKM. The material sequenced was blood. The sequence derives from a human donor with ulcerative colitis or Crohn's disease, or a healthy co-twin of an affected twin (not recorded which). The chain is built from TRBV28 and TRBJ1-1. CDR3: CASITPWNTEAFF. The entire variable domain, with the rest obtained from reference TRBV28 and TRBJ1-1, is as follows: DVKVTQSSRYLVKRTGEKVFLECVQDMDHENMFWYRQDPGLGLRLIYFSYDVKMKEKGDIPEGYSVSREKKERFSLILESASTNQTSMYLCASITPWNTEAFFGQGTRLTVV.